This TCR beta chain was recovered during a study of cytomegalovirus exposure and HLA in healthy donors. Study-level results: Most observed TCR sequences were rare, whereas some public TCRs were detected in many donors.

Data came from immunoSEQ multiplex PCR; TCRdb stores just in-frame clones and leaves some out. The sample has approximately 270,000 clones; approximately 86% are singletons. On this clone itself: Its antigen is unknown.

V lost 0 bases to trimming and J lost 3 bases, with 7 bases between them. Germline CDR1 is SGDLS and CDR2 is YYNGEE. CDR3 size: 13 residues. The sequence came from a woman younger than 35 in good health and CMV-seronegative. The J gene is TRBJ2-7, the V gene TRBV9, with D unclear. The sequenced material came from PBMCs. CDR3 protein: CASSVGPNYEQYF. CDR3 sequence (DNA): TGTGCCAGCAGCGTAGGGCCGAACTACGAGCAGTACTTC.